The clone carrying this T cell receptor beta chain has just one count. Its antigen remains unidentified. These data belong to a study of T cell responses to AZD1222 COVID-19 vaccine. Study conclusions and caveats: Donors were mostly white British, more females; clonal diversity possibly underestimated.

Some clones are missing from TCRdb's copy, which holds only in-frame ones; the method was immunoSEQ multiplex PCR. The sample includes about 150,000 clones, approximately 85% of them seen just once. Germline V lookup: CDR1 LNHDA, CDR2 SQIVND (reference sequence). The CDR3 length is 16 residues. Between the trimmed V and J ends, which lost 5 bases and 4 bases, there was a span of 21 bases. Sequences were derived from peripheral blood, sampled on day 0 of AZD1222 vaccination. The rearrangement links TRBV19 to TRBJ2-7; D perhaps matches TRBD2 (5 bases). The receptor comes from an adult in good health. The CDR3 DNA sequence: TGTGCCAGTAGTCCGCGACACCCACCGGGGATATACGAGCAGTACTTC. Translation gives CASSPRHPPGIYEQYF.